A selection of T cell receptor beta chains follows, all from one sample in a study of blood T cell repertoires in COVID-19. Clones were sequenced by immunoSEQ multiplex PCR, and TCRdb holds only the in-frame ones, with some missing. The sample lists 250,000 or so clones; about nine tenths were seen once. The sample consisted of peripheral blood. The receptor source for this set is a young woman with COVID-19, enrolled during active disease. Each CDR3 is given with its conserved first and last residue. The order of the fields is J gene, V gene, clone size, D gene, CDR3 DNA, CDR3 protein. The D gene is left open where the match is weak. Clone size is not always given. Where it is, it says once, few, many or a class for expanded clones.

TRBJ2-7 TRBV27 NA TRBD1 TGTGCCAGCAGCAACGGGGACAGGGGGCTCCACGAGCAGTACTTC CASSNGDRGLHEQYF
TRBJ1-1 TRBV7-2 once NA TGTGCCAGCAGCTTATACAGAAACACTGAAGCTTTCTTT CASSLYRNTEAFF
TRBJ2-2 TRBV28 NA NA TGTGCCAGCCCCCGGCTAGCCCAGAACACCGGGGAGCTGTTTTTT CASPRLAQNTGELFF
TRBJ2-7 TRBV9 NA TRBD2 TGTGCCAGCAGCGCCGAGGGTGAAGCGGGGGGCTACGAGCAGTACTTC CASSAEGEAGGYEQYF
TRBJ1-1 TRBV21-1 NA NA TGTGCCAGCAGCGAAGCTACAGGGAGGGGGACTGAAGCTTTCTTT CASSEATGRGTEAFF
TRBJ1-1 TRBV28 NA TRBD1 TGTGCCAGCAGTGTGACAGGGGCGGGCACTGAAGCTTTCTTT CASSVTGAGTEAFF
TRBJ1-5 TRBV6-2/TRBV6-3 NA TRBD1 TGTGCCAGCAGCCGCGCCTCAGGGACAGGCAATCAGCCCCAGCATTTT CASSRASGTGNQPQHF
TRBJ1-1 TRBV2 once NA TGTGCCAGCAGCGACGACAGGAATGAAGCTTTCTTT CASSDDRNEAFF
TRBJ1-4 TRBV4-1 NA TRBD1 TGCGCCAGCAAGGGACAGGGAGGATACGAAAAACTGTTTTTT CASKGQGGYEKLFF
TRBJ2-7 TRBV19 NA NA TGTGCCAGTAGCCCTGGGGGACTGAGCTCCTACGAGCAGTACTTC CASSPGGLSSYEQYF
TRBJ1-6 TRBV27 NA NA TGTGCCAGCAGTTTATCAAGGCAGGGCATTTCACCCCTCCACTTT CASSLSRQGISPLHF
TRBJ2-4 TRBV6-5 NA NA TGTGCCAGCGGATTAGACATCGTAGCCAAAAACATTCAGTACTTC CASGLDIVAKNIQYF
TRBJ1-2 TRBV11-2 NA NA TGTGCCAGCAGCTCAACCGCTGGACTCTACCCCCATGGCTACACCTTC CASSSTAGLYPHGYTF
TRBJ1-2 TRBV29-1 once NA TGCAGCGTCGTGACAGGCAACTATAACTATGGCTACACCTTC CSVVTGNYNYGYTF
TRBJ2-5 TRBV5-1 NA NA TGCGCCAGCAGCTTGAGACTCAAAGAGACCCAGTACTTC CASSLRLKETQYF
TRBJ1-6 TRBV5-4 once NA TGTGCCAGCAGCTTGGGTGTGAGGGGAGGAGGCAATTCACCCCTCCACTTT CASSLGVRGGGNSPLHF
TRBJ2-1 TRBV11-3 NA TRBD2 TGTGCCAGCAGCTCAAATGCGGGAGGGGAGGGTGAGCAGTTCTTC CASSSNAGGEGEQFF
TRBJ2-1 TRBV6-5 NA TRBD1 TGTGCCAGCAGCAGGGGGAGTGAGCAGTTCTTC CASSRGSEQFF
TRBJ1-5 TRBV18 NA NA TGTGCCAGCTCCACGAGAAATTTACTGGAGGGTCAGCCCCAGCATTTT CASSTRNLLEGQPQHF
TRBJ2-3 TRBV19 NA TRBD2 TGTGCCACTACAACACTAGCGGGAGCTAACACGGGGGATACGCAGTATTTT CATTTLAGANTGDTQYF
TRBJ2-5 TRBV13 NA NA TGTGCCAGCAGCTTGCGGGGCCGGGAGACCCAGTACTTC CASSLRGRETQYF
TRBJ1-5 TRBV28 NA NA TGTGCCAGCAGAGAGGGTCCCGTCTACCAGCCCCAGCATTTT CASREGPVYQPQHF
TRBJ2-1 TRBV15 NA NA TGTGCCACCAGCAGAGATGGTTGGGAGACCCTACCTAGTGAGCAGTTCTTC CATSRDGWETLPSEQFF
TRBJ2-7 TRBV10-3 few TRBD1 TGTGCCATCAGGGCGGGGACAGGTTCTCTCTACGAGCAGTACTTC CAIRAGTGSLYEQYF
TRBJ2-1 TRBV9 NA TRBD2 TGTGCCAGCAGCGCAACCCCCGGGACTAGCGGAAATCTCTACAATGAGCAGTTCTTC CASSATPGTSGNLYNEQFF
TRBJ2-5 TRBV24-1 NA TRBD1 TGTGCCACCAGTGATTCGGTATGGCAGGGGGACGGGGAGACCCAGTACTTC CATSDSVWQGDGETQYF
TRBJ2-1 TRBV5-1 NA TRBD2 TGCGCCAGCAGTCGAACCGGGACTAGCGGGGCCTACAATGAGCAGTTCTTC CASSRTGTSGAYNEQFF
TRBJ2-2 TRBV6-5 NA NA TGTGCCAGCAGTTACTCAGGGGAAGGCACCGGGGAGCTGTTTTTT CASSYSGEGTGELFF
TRBJ2-3 TRBV2 NA NA TGTGCCAGCAGTGAAAGAATAGTGTCAGATACGCAGTATTTT CASSERIVSDTQYF
TRBJ2-1 TRBV20-1 once NA TGCAGTGCTAGTACATCAGGGGTGGACAATGAGCAGTTCTTC CSASTSGVDNEQFF
TRBJ2-5 TRBV7-9 NA NA TGTGCCAGCAGTCATTCCAGGGCGAAGTGGCAAGAGACCCAGTACTTC CASSHSRAKWQETQYF
TRBJ2-3 TRBV7-9 NA NA TGTGCCAGCAGCTTGGGACTCCGCACAGATACGCAGTATTTT CASSLGLRTDTQYF
TRBJ2-7 TRBV13 NA TRBD1 TGTGCTAGCAGCTTAAATAGTTGGCAGGGGGCTTACGAGCAGTACTTC CASSLNSWQGAYEQYF
TRBJ2-1 TRBV6-2/TRBV6-3 NA TRBD1 TGTGCCAGCAGTCCGACAGGGGATTACAATGAGCAGTTCTTC CASSPTGDYNEQFF
TRBJ1-6 TRBV6-2/TRBV6-3 NA NA TGTGCCAGCAGTATACACACCCAAAGTCCCCTCCACTTT CASSIHTQSPLHF
TRBJ1-2 TRBV3-1/TRBV3-2 NA TRBD1 TGTGCCAGCACCGGAGCGGGACAGGGAAACTATGGCTACACCTTC CASTGAGQGNYGYTF
TRBJ2-1 TRBV6-5 NA NA TGTGCCAGCAGCCAGGCAGGGGCCATCAATGAGCAGTTCTTC CASSQAGAINEQFF
TRBJ2-1 TRBV5-1 NA NA TGCGCCAGCAGTCAGGGATGGAATGAGCAGTTCTTC CASSQGWNEQFF
TRBJ1-1 TRBV28 NA NA TGTGCCAGCAGTCCCCATGACATGGCTGAAGCTTTCTTT CASSPHDMAEAFF
TRBJ1-5 TRBV7-9 NA NA TGTGCCAGCAGCTTAGACAGGATGAGCAATCAGCCCCAGCATTTT CASSLDRMSNQPQHF
TRBJ1-1 TRBV7-9 NA TRBD1 TGTGCCAGCAGCTTAGCGGAGGGGGCGGACACTGAAGCTTTCTTT CASSLAEGADTEAFF
TRBJ2-1 TRBV12-2 once NA TGTGCAAGTCGCTTGGATGGACTAGCGGGGGTCAATGAGCAGTTCTTC CASRLDGLAGVNEQFF
TRBJ2-1 TRBV9 NA NA TGTGCCAGCAGCGTAGCGGGAGCGCCGTACAATGAGCAGTTCTTC CASSVAGAPYNEQFF
TRBJ1-4 TRBV11-2 NA NA TGTGCCAGCAGCGGGGGGGGCGGTGCAACTAATGAAAAACTGTTTTTT CASSGGGGATNEKLFF
TRBJ1-1 TRBV6-5 NA NA TGTGCCAGCAGGCAGGGTTTGAACACTGAAGCTTTCTTT CASRQGLNTEAFF
TRBJ2-3 TRBV7-2 once TRBD1 TGTGCCAGCAGCTCCGGACAGGGGGCGCCTGATACGCAGTATTTT CASSSGQGAPDTQYF
TRBJ2-2 TRBV19 NA NA TGTGCCACCTCCCTCGGGGAGGCCCCGAACACCGGGGAGCTGTTTTTT CATSLGEAPNTGELFF
TRBJ1-2 TRBV6-6 NA NA TGTGCCAGCAGTTACGGGCAGATCCAAGGCTTC CASSYGQIQGF
TRBJ1-1 TRBV19 NA NA TGTGCCAGTAGTATTATCGAGCGGCCTGAAGCTTTCTTT CASSIIERPEAFF
TRBJ2-5 TRBV5-4 NA NA TGTGCCAGCAGCTTGGACCCAGGTCAACAAGAGACCCAGTACTTC CASSLDPGQQETQYF